The 19 T cell receptor beta chains presented below share a single source sample, sequenced in a study of technical replicates of blood from several donors. Measured with immunoSEQ multiplex PCR; TCRdb has only the in-frame clones, and not every one. The data hold 65,000 to 85,000 clones, with 96% observed a single time. Sequences were obtained from T cells isolated from PBMCs. The source is a human donor in good health.

The chain has TRBV18 and TRBJ1-1; D is undetermined. Looked up from germline, CDR1 is KGHSH and CDR2 is LQKENI. V lost 3 bases and J lost 2, with 13 bases in between. CDR3 length: 15 residues. Here the CDR3 reads CASSPRENKNTEAFF. For the CDR3, the DNA is TGTGCCAGCTCACCGAGGGAGAATAAAAACACTGAAGCTTTCTTT. Full variable domain (outside the CDR3, taken from reference TRBV18 and TRBJ1-1): NAGVMQNPRHLVRRRGQEARLRCSPMKGHSHVYWYRQLPEEGLKFMVYLQKENIIDESGMPKERFSAEFPKEGPSILRIQQVVRGDSAAYFCASSPRENKNTEAFFGQGTRLTVV.

The V gene is TRBV2, the J gene TRBJ1-5, with 7 bases lining up with TRBD1. This CDR3 comprises 16 residues. Germline assignment: CDR1 SNHLY and CDR2 FYNNEI. The V gene end was trimmed by 2 bases and the J gene end by 2 bases; junction bases not matched to a gene: 6. Written as DNA, the CDR3 is TGTGCCAGCAGTGAACGAGACAGGGCCGGCAATCAGCCCCAGCATTTT. It yields the protein CASSERDRAGNQPQHF.

The genes are TRBV28 and TRBJ1-6, with no clear D. Trimming pared 7 bases from V and 9 bases from J, leaving 13 bases between. The CDR3 has 13 amino acids. Germline V CDR1 and CDR2: MDHEN, SYDVKM. DNA of the CDR3: TGTGCCAGCAAACCCCCTCCCGGTTCACCCCTCCACTTT. This encodes CASKPPPGSPLHF.

The chain is built from TRBV5-8 and TRBJ1-2; D perhaps matches TRBD1 (5 bases). This CDR3 spans 13 amino acids. Deletions cut 4 bases from V and 1 base from J, with 8 bases between. The V gene's germline CDR1 is SGHTS and CDR2 YDEGEE. The CDR3 DNA is TGTGCCAGCAGCCCAGGGTTTAACTATGGCTACACCTTC. It yields the protein CASSPGFNYGYTF.

The rearrangement joins TRBV19 to TRBJ2-3; possibly TRBD2 for D (6 bases). The germline gives CDR1 LNHDA, CDR2 SQIVND (reference sequence). The ends were cut back, 3 bases at V and 5 bases at J, with 15 bases in the middle. This CDR3 spans 15 amino acids. The CDR3 here is CASSILAGRRDTQYF. For the CDR3, the DNA is TGTGCCAGTAGTATCTTGGCGGGGCGGAGAGATACGCAGTATTTT.

J is TRBJ2-7 and V is TRBV4-1; a possible D gene is TRBD1 (5 bases). The CDR3 sequence is 16 residues long. V was clipped by 0 bases and J by 3 bases, with 15 bases between them. The germline CDR1 and CDR2 sequences are MGHRA and YSYEKL. CDR3 loop: CASSQDYGRAIYEQYF. CDR3 bases: TGCGCCAGCAGCCAAGATTATGGCAGGGCGATCTACGAGCAGTACTTC.

This chain uses TRBV7-9 with TRBJ2-7, with TRBD1 matching over 7 bases. Trimming cost V 3 bases and J 2 bases; bases outside gene matches: 7. Germline V gene lookup returns CDR1 SEHNR and CDR2 FQNEAQ (reference sequence). The CDR3 sequence is 15 residues long. CDR3 sequence: CASSFRDSPTYEQYF. The CDR3 coding sequence is TGTGCCAGCAGCTTCCGGGACAGCCCTACCTACGAGCAGTACTTC.

This clone was seen just once. The rearrangement links TRBV21-1 to TRBJ1-2. TRBV21-1 is flagged as a pseudogene. CDR3 length: 12 amino acids. The CDR3 loop is CAIRGTNYGYTF. In DNA, the CDR3 is TGTGCCATCCGGGGGACGAACTATGGCTACACCTTC.

The chain couples TRBV5-6 to TRBJ2-7; D possibly corresponds to TRBD2 (6 bases). CDR3 length: 13 residues. From germline, CDR1 is SGHDT and CDR2 YYEEEE. V was clipped by 0 bases and J by 5 bases, with 9 bases between them. CDR3 loop: CASSLVGRNEQYF. Here the CDR3 DNA reads TGTGCCAGCAGCTTGGTAGGGAGGAACGAGCAGTACTTC.

This sequence joins TRBV19 and TRBJ1-6; 8 nucleotides agree with TRBD1. CDR1 LNHDA and CDR2 SQIVND come from the germline V gene (reference sequence). CDR3 size: 14 residues. V trimming: 8 bases; J trimming: 5 bases; junction bases outside the gene matches: 5. Written as DNA, the CDR3 is TGTGCCAGTTCAGGGGGCCCGAATAATTCACCCCTCCACTTT. Its translation is CASSGGPNNSPLHF.

V is TRBV5-6 and J is TRBJ1-2; no definite D call. The CDR3 has 14 residues. CDR1 SGHDT and CDR2 YYEEEE come from the germline V gene. V gave up 1 base and J gave up 6 bases, with 13 bases separating them. The CDR3 spells CASSLPRGGNGYTF. CDR3 in DNA: TGTGCCAGCAGCTTGCCCCGGGGAGGAAATGGCTACACCTTC.

J is TRBJ2-7 and V is TRBV19, with TRBD1 matching over 7 bases. CDR3 length equals 14 residues. The V gene end was trimmed by 7 bases and the J gene end by 2 bases; junction bases not matched to a gene: 8. CDR1 and CDR2 from the germline V gene are LNHDA and SQIVND (reference sequence). The CDR3 DNA reads TGTGCCAGTACGACAGGGTTTTACCCCTACGAGCAGTACTTC. This translates into CASTTGFYPYEQYF.

The chain is built from TRBV10-3 and TRBJ2-3; 7 bases match TRBD2. This CDR3 has 18 residues. The V gene's germline CDR1 is ENHRY and CDR2 SYGVKD. After removal of 6 bases from V and 5 bases from J, the junction contained 20 bases not matched to a gene. This CDR3 is CAIRGPPGGGSSRDTQYF. CDR3 in DNA: TGTGCCATCAGGGGGCCCCCCGGTGGCGGGAGTTCCAGAGATACGCAGTATTTT.

The chain is built from TRBV11-2 and TRBJ2-1; D ambiguous. The CDR3 is 16 amino acids. Germline CDR1 is SGHAT and CDR2 is FQNNGV. Trimming took 2 bases from V and 6 from J, leaving 17 bases between them. CDR3 sequence reads: CASSLRQDPSPNEQFF. The DNA for the CDR3 is TGTGCCAGCAGCTTACGCCAAGATCCGAGCCCCAATGAGCAGTTCTTC.

The genes are TRBV29-1 and TRBJ2-7, with TRBD2 matching over 9 bases. Germline V gene lookup returns CDR1 SQVTM and CDR2 ANQGSEA. Trimming took 4 bases from V and 2 from J; bases not matched to a gene: 12. The CDR3 length is 16 residues. CDR3 coding DNA: TGCAGCGTTGGGCTAGCGGGACCCCAAAACCCCTACGAGCAGTACTTC. Translation: CSVGLAGPQNPYEQYF.

V usage is TRBV12-5 and J usage is TRBJ2-1; TRBD1 matches 7 bases. The CDR3 runs to 16 residues. With V trimmed by 0 bases and J by 6 bases, 8 bases remained unmatched. In germline, CDR1 is LGHNT, CDR2 FRNRAP. The CDR3: CASGLVLTGAPNEQFF. The CDR3 DNA follows: TGTGCTAGTGGTTTGGTCTTAACAGGGGCCCCCAATGAGCAGTTCTTC.

The chain couples TRBV2 to TRBJ1-2; TRBD1 matches at 9 bases. Germline V gene data show CDR1 as SNHLY and CDR2 as FYNNEI. The CDR3 totals 15 residues. Trimming removed 3 bases from V and 0 bases from J; junction bases left unmatched: 2. CDR3 in DNA: TGTGCCAGCAGTGAGAGACAGGGGGCTAACTATGGCTACACCTTC. It translates to CASSERQGANYGYTF. The full variable domain, its missing parts supplied by reference TRBV2 and TRBJ1-2, is EPEVTQTPSHQVTQMGQEVILRCVPISNHLYFYWYRQILGQKVEFLVSFYNNEISEKSEIFDDQFSVERPDGSNFTLKIRSTKLEDSAMYFCASSERQGANYGYTFGSGTRLTVV.

The rearrangement links TRBV4-1 to TRBJ1-5, with a possible D match to TRBD1 (6 bases). The CDR3 is 14 residues long. Germline V gene data show CDR1 as MGHRA and CDR2 as YSYEKL. Trimming took 2 bases from V and 6 from J, leaving 11 bases between them. The CDR3, as DNA: TGCGCCAGCAGCCAACAGGGGACATCTCAGCCCCAGCATTTT. Its translation: CASSQQGTSQPQHF.

This chain joins TRBV7-2 and TRBJ2-2; a weak D match, TRBD2 (6 bases). CDR1 and CDR2 (germline): SGHTA, FQGNSA. V lost 5 bases and J 1 base, leaving 20 bases between the germline ends. The CDR3 covers 18 residues. This CDR3 reads CASSLKGTSGLNTGELFF. In DNA form, the CDR3 reads TGTGCCAGCAGCCTTAAAGGGACGAGCGGGTTGAACACCGGGGAGCTGTTTTTT.